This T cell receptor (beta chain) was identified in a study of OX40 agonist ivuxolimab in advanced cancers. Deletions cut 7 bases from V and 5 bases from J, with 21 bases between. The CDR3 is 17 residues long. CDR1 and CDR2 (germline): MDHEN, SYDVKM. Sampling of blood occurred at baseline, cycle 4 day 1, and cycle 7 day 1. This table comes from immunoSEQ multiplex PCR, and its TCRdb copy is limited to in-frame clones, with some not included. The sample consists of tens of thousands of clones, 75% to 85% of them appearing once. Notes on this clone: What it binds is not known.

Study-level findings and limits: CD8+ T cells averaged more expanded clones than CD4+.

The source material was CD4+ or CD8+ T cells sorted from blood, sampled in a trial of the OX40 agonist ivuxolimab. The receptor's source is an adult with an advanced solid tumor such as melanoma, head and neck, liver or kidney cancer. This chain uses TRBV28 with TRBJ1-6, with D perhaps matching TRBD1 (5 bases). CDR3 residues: CASNPWAGGGNNSPLHF. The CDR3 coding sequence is TGTGCCAGCAACCCTTGGGCTGGGGGGGGGAATAATTCACCCCTCCACTTT.